What follows describes a single T cell receptor beta chain. The target antigen is unknown. Treatment here: approximately 9-day PBMC culture with coronavirus spike peptide pools or control peptides (ViraFEST assay). Researchers collected the unexposed donor's CD4+ T cells before the COVID-19 pandemic (2011-2018). CDR1 MGHDK and CDR2 SYGVNS come from the germline V gene. V lost 6 bases, J lost 4 bases, and 15 bases lay in between. The CDR3 is 14 residues long. Once obtained from cultured CD4+ T cells, the DNA was sequenced using the Oncomine TCR Beta short-read assay. TCRdb recomputed calls from the PCR reads with MiXCR, one row per CDR3 protein. The data hold around 6,100 distinct CDR3 sequences, with 30% to 45% observed a single time. This sample was taken from a study of vaccination and CD4 T cells after COVID-19. General study results and limits: Convalescent patients' vaccine-specific clones were spike mono-reactive in 304 of 307 cases.

V usage is TRBV25-1 and J usage is TRBJ1-2; the D gene is possibly TRBD1 (5 bases). Sequencing was carried out using CD4+ T cells from blood, cultured in vitro. This TCR was recovered from a human donor in good health. CDR3 sequence (DNA): TGTGCCAGCAGGGAGGGGATATCCCCCTATGGCTACACCTTC. It codes for CASREGISPYGYTF.